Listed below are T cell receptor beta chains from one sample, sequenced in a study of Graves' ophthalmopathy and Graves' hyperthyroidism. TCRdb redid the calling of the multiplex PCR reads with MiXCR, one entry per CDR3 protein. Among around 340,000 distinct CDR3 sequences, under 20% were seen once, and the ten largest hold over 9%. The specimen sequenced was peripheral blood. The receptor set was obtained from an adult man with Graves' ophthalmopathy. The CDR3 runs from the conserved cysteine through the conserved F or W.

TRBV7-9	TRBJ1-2	CASSLGPGGTPGYTF
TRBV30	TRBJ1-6	CASEGTGNLSPLHF
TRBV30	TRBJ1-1	CAWSVQAGDYTEAFF
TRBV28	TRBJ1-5	CASSLLTGGGGWSNQPQHF
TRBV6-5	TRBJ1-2	CASRSGTGIYGYTF
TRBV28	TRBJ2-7	CASRGAGTGEYEQYF
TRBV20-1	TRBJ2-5	CSATRTEEETQYF
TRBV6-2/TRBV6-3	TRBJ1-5	CASRAFRDRVNQPQHF
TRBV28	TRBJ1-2	CASSGGVANYGYTF
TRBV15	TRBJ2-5	CATSTTPRSQETQYF
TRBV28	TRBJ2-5	CASSSEQGRETQYF
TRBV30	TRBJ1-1	CASGKPGQGTSEAFF
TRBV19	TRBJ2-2	CASSQDREFSGELFF